This T cell receptor (beta chain) was recovered during a study of PD-1 blockade in classical Hodgkin lymphoma. General observations from the study: Why repertoires differed is undefined; disease activity or prior therapy possibly contributed.

Time point noted: newly diagnosed, previously untreated cHL patient sample. Newly diagnosed, untreated classical Hodgkin lymphoma PBMCs served as comparison. The CDR3 runs 15 residues. CDR1 and CDR2 from the germline V gene are GTSNPN and SVGIG (reference sequence). J lost 4 bases, V lost 8 bases, and 11 bases had no gene match. In regard to this clone: The antigen is not known.

Here immunoSEQ multiplex PCR was the method, and the copy in TCRdb shows in-frame clones only, minus some. Of about 25,000 clones in the sample, about 94% were seen once. The sequenced sample was peripheral blood mononuclear cells (PBMCs). J is TRBJ2-3 and V is TRBV30, with 11 positions matching TRBD2. The clonotype originates from a human donor with classical Hodgkin lymphoma. CDR3 loop: CAGTIAGGPSDTQYF. The CDR3 bases are TGTGCCGGAACCATAGCGGGAGGGCCTTCAGATACGCAGTATTTT.